The following is a T cell receptor (beta chain) sequence with its context. Seattle participants joined during active infection and were tracked over time. This record comes from a study of blood T cell repertoires in COVID-19. On the study more broadly: The United States, Italy and Spain were the sources of the acute and convalescent COVID-19 samples. PBMCs, B-cell-depleted T cells, or T cells were the source of the cDNA or gDNA that made up the material.

V shed 1 base and J 3 bases; nucleotides not matched to a gene: 3. Per the germline V gene, CDR1 is SQVTM and CDR2 is ANQGSEA. CDR3 length: 13 residues. The authors' processing: For nucleated cells, counts were estimated from reference gene primer amplification. Profiled with immunoSEQ multiplex PCR; TCRdb holds only in-frame clones, not every one. Clonal size and the V and J genes are those of that table, whereas D and trimming came from the DNA. The profile shows approximately 170,000 clones, approximately 85% of them singletons. What was sequenced was peripheral blood. The TCR originated in a man older than 75 with COVID-19, enrolled during active disease. V gene TRBV29-1 combines with J gene TRBJ2-7, with 7 nucleotides matching TRBD1. Written as DNA, the CDR3 is TGCAGCGTTGAAGCGGCAGGGGGCTACGAGCAGTACTTC. This codes for CSVEAAGGYEQYF.